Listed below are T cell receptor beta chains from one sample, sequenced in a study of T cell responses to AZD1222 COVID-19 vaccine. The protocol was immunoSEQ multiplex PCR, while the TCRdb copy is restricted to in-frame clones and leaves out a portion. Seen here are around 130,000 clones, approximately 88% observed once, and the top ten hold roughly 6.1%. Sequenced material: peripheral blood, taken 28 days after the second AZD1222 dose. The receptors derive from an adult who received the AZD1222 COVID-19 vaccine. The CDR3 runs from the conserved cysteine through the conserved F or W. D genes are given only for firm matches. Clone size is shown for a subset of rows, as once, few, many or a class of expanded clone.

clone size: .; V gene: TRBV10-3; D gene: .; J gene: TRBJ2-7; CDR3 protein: CAIRDGGIYYEQYF; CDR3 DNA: TGTGCCATCAGAGACGGGGGCATATACTACGAGCAGTACTTC
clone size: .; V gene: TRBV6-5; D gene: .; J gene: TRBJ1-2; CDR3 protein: CASSYPSGVGYGYTF; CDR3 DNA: TGTGCCAGCAGTTACCCCTCGGGAGTTGGCTATGGCTACACCTTC
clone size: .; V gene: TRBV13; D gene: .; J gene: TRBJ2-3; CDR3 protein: CASSTRQESTDTQYF; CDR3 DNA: TGTGCCAGCAGCACCCGACAGGAGAGCACAGATACGCAGTATTTT
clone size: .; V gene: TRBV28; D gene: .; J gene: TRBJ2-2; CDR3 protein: CASSLEGALGTGELFF; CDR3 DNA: TGTGCCAGCAGTTTGGAGGGGGCGCTTGGGACCGGGGAGCTGTTTTTT
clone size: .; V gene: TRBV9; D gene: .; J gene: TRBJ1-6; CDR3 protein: CASSVNWGADSPLHF; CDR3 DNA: TGTGCCAGCAGCGTAAACTGGGGGGCGGATTCACCCCTCCACTTT
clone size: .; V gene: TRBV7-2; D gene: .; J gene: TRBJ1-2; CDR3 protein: CASSLAPAAGPVPIGGTF; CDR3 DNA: TGTGCCAGCAGCTTAGCTCCGGCGGCAGGCCCTGTTCCGATCGGGGGCACCTTC
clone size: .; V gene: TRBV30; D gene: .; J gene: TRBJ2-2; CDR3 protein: CAWSSSGRGELFF; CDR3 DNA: TGTGCCTGGAGTAGCAGCGGTCGCGGGGAGCTGTTTTTT
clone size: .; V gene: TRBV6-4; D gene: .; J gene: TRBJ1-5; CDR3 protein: CASSNQPQHF; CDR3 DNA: TGTGCCAGCAGCAATCAGCCCCAGCATTTT
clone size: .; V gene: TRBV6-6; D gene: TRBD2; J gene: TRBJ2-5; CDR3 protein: CASSPQRVAGGIETQYF; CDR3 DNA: TGTGCCAGCAGTCCCCAACGGGTGGCGGGGGGGATAGAGACCCAGTACTTC
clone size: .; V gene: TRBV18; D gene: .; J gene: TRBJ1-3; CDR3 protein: CASSPPNSGNTIYF; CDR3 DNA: TGTGCCAGCTCACCGCCAAATTCTGGAAACACCATATATTTT
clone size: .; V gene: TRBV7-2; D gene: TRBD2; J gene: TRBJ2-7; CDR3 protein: CASSPLGLAGAYEQYF; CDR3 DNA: TGTGCCAGCAGCCCACTAGGACTAGCGGGGGCCTACGAGCAGTACTTC
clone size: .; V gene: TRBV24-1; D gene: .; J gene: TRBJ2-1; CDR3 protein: CATSDTALRSYNEQFF; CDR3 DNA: TGTGCCACCAGTGACACGGCCCTACGCTCCTACAATGAGCAGTTCTTC
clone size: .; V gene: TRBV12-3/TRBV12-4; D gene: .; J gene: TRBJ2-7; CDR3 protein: CASSRGVIYEQYF; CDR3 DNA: TGTGCCAGCAGCAGGGGAGTTATCTACGAGCAGTACTTC
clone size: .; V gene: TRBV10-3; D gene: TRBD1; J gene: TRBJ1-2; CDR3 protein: CAISDLSVRTGNLSYGYTF; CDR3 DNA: TGTGCCATCAGTGACCTTTCTGTGAGGACAGGGAATCTTTCCTATGGCTACACCTTC
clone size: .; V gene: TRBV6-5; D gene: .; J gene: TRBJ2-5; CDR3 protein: CASSYGQFQETQYF; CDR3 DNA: TGTGCCAGCAGTTACGGACAGTTCCAAGAGACCCAGTACTTC
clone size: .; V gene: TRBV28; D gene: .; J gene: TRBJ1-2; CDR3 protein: CASSSGPGIYGYTF; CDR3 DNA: TGTGCCAGCAGCTCTGGACCGGGAATCTATGGCTACACCTTC
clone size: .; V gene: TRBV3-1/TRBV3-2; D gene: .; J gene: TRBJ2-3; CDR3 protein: CASSQVVSGTDTQYF; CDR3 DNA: TGTGCCAGCAGCCAAGTCGTCAGCGGCACAGATACGCAGTATTTT
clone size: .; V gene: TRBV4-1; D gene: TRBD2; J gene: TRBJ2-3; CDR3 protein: CASSHYPTSATDTQYF; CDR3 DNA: TGCGCCAGCAGCCACTACCCCACTAGCGCCACAGATACGCAGTATTTT
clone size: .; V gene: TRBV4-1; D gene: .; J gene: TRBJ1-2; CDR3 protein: CASSQLQDNYGYTF; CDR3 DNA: TGCGCCAGCAGCCAATTACAGGACAACTATGGCTACACCTTC
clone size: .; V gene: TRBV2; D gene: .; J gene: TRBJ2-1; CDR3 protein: CASRADGQFF; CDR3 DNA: TGTGCCAGCAGAGCCGACGGGCAGTTCTTC
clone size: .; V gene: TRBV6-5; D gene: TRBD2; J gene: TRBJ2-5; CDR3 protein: CASSSVAAGEETQYF; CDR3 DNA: TGTGCCAGCAGTTCTGTTGCAGCGGGGGAAGAGACCCAGTACTTC
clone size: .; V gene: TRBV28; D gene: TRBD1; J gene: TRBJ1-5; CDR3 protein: CASSPPGQNNQPQHF; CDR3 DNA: TGTGCCAGCAGCCCCCCGGGACAGAACAATCAGCCCCAGCATTTT
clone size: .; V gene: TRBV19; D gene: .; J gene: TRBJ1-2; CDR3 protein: CASSITGSYGYTF; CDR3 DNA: TGTGCCAGTAGTATTACAGGTTCTTACGGCTACACCTTC
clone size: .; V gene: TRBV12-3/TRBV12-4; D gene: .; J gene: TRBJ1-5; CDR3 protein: CASSSGENQPQHF; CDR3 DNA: TGTGCCAGCAGTTCCGGAGAGAATCAGCCCCAGCATTTT
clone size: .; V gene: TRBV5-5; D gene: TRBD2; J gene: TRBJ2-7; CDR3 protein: CASSFSGLAGGAYEQYF; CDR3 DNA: TGTGCCAGCAGCTTCTCGGGACTAGCGGGAGGCGCGTACGAGCAGTACTTC
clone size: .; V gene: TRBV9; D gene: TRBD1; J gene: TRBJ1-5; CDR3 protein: CASSETGGNQPQHF; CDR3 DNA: TGTGCCAGCAGCGAGACAGGGGGCAATCAGCCCCAGCATTTT
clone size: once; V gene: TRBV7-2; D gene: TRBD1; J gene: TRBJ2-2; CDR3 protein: CASSFRTGVTGELFF; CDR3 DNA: TGTGCCAGCAGCTTCCGGACAGGGGTTACCGGGGAGCTGTTTTTT
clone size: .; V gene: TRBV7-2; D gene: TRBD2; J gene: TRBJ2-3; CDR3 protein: CASSRGLAGTTDTQYF; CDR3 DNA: TGTGCCAGCAGCCGCGGACTAGCGGGGACTACAGATACGCAGTATTTT
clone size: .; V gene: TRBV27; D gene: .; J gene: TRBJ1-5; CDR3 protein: CASSETWSGYQPQHF; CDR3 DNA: TGTGCCAGCAGCGAAACTTGGTCAGGGTATCAGCCCCAGCATTTT
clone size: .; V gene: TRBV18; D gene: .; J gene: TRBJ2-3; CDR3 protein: CASSPLSQVEADTQYF; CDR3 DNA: TGTGCCAGCTCACCACTCTCCCAGGTTGAGGCAGATACGCAGTATTTT
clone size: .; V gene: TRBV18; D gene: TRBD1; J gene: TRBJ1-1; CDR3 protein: CASSPWTGENTEAFF; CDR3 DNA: TGTGCCAGCTCACCCTGGACAGGGGAGAACACTGAAGCTTTCTTT
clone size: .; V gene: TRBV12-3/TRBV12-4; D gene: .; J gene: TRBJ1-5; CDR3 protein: CASSLAGQPQHF; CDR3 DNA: TGTGCCAGCAGCCTAGCTGGCCAGCCCCAGCATTTT
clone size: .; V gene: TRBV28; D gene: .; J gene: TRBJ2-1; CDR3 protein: CASFGELPSDEQFF; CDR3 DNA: TGTGCCAGCTTTGGGGAGCTGCCTTCGGATGAGCAGTTCTTC
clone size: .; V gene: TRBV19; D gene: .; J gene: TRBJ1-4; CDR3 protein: CASSYAEDEKLFF; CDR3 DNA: TGTGCCAGTAGTTACGCGGAGGATGAAAAACTGTTTTTT
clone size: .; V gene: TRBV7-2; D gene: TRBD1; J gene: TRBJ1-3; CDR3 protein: CASSPDRVRGNTIYF; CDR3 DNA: TGTGCCAGCAGCCCGGACAGGGTGAGAGGAAACACCATATATTTT
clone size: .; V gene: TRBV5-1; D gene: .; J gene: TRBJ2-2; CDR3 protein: CASSMLRANTGELFF; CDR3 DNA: TGCGCCAGCAGCATGCTACGGGCGAACACCGGGGAGCTGTTTTTT
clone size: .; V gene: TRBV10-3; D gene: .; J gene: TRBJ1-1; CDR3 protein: CAISDRQTGTEAFF; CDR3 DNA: TGTGCCATCAGTGACCGGCAGACCGGGACTGAAGCTTTCTTT
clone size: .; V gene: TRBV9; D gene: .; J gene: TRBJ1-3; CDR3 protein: CASSPWGHSGNTIYF; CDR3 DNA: TGTGCCAGCAGCCCTTGGGGGCACTCTGGAAACACCATATATTTT
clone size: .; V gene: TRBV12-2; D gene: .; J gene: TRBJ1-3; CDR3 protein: CASRPRGGNTIYF; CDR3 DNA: TGTGCAAGTCGCCCGAGAGGGGGAAACACCATATATTTT
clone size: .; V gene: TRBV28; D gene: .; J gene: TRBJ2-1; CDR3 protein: CASSLSLDFEYNEQFF; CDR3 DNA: TGTGCCAGCAGTTTATCTTTGGACTTTGAATACAATGAGCAGTTCTTC
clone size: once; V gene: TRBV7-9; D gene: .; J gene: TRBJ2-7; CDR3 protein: CASRLLLQGRTGPGEQYF; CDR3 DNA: TGTGCCAGCAGGCTCCTCCTCCAGGGGAGGACAGGCCCAGGCGAGCAGTACTTC
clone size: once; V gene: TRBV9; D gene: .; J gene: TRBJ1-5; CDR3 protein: CASSPWETNQPQHF; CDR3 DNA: TGTGCCAGCAGTCCTTGGGAGACCAATCAGCCCCAGCATTTT
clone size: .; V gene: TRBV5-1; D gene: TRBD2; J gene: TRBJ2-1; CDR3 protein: CASRVGSGSSYNEQFF; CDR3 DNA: TGCGCCAGCAGAGTCGGTAGCGGGAGCTCCTACAATGAGCAGTTCTTC
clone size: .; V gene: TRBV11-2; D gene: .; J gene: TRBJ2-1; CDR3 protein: CASSPSLSAGSYNEQFF; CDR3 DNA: TGTGCCAGCAGCCCCTCTCTGAGCGCAGGCTCCTACAATGAGCAGTTCTTC
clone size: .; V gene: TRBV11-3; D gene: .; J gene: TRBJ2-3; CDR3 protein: CASSLGHGTSTDTQYF; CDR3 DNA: TGTGCCAGCAGCTTAGGACACGGGACTAGCACAGATACGCAGTATTTT
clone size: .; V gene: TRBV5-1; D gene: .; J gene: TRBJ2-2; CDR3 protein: CASRESAEITGELFF; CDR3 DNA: TGCGCCAGCAGAGAATCAGCGGAGATCACCGGGGAGCTGTTTTTT
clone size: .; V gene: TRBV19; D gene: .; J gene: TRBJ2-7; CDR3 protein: CASSIWDSPYEQYF; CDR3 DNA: TGTGCCAGTAGTATATGGGACTCCCCCTACGAGCAGTACTTC
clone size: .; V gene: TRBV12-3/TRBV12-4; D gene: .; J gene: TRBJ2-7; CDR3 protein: CASSLASGYEQYF; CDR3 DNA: TGTGCCAGCAGTTTAGCGTCGGGCTACGAGCAGTACTTC
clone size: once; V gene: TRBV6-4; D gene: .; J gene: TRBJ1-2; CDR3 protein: CASSDPSLGYGYTF; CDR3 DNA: TGTGCCAGCAGTGACCCGTCTCTGGGGTATGGCTACACCTTC
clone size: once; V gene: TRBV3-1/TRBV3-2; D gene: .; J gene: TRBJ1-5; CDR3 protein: CASSQDGLPNQPQHF; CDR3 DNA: TGTGCCAGCAGCCAAGATGGACTCCCCAATCAGCCCCAGCATTTT
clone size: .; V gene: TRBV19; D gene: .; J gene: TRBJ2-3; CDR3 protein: CASSWTSARADTQYF; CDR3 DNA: TGTGCCAGTAGTTGGACGTCGGCGAGGGCAGATACGCAGTATTTT
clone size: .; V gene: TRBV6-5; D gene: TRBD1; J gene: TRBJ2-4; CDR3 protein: CASSSGDRGNIQYF; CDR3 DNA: TGTGCCAGCAGCTCAGGTGACAGGGGGAACATTCAGTACTTC
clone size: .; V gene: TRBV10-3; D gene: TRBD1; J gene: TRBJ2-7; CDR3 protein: CAISELQGAPGQYF; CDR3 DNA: TGTGCCATCAGTGAGCTCCAGGGGGCGCCGGGGCAGTACTTC
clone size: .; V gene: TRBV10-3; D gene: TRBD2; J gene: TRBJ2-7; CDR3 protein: CAIKGTSDPYEQYF; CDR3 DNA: TGTGCCATCAAGGGGACTAGCGACCCCTACGAGCAGTACTTC